The 8 T cell receptor beta chains reported below all come from one sample, sequenced in a study of T cells in Graves' hyperthyroidism and ophthalmopathy. RNA transcripts served as the template for amplifying TCR beta CDR3 regions. The primer set for the first-round RT-PCR of the TCR CDR3 was HTBI. TCRdb recomputed calls from the multiplex PCR reads with MiXCR, one row per CDR3 protein. The sample lists approximately 380,000 distinct CDR3 sequences, under 20% occurring once. The sequencing sample was made of blood. These receptors were collected from a woman between 18 and 30 years old with Graves' hyperthyroidism.

This clonotype was picked up many times. This chain joins TRBV2 and TRBJ1-2, with D possibly TRBD1 on 5 matching bases. Germline CDR1 reads SNHLY; CDR2 reads FYNNEI. The V end lost 5 bases, the J end lost 2 bases, and 12 bases lay between the germline ends. There are 14 residues in the CDR3. This CDR3 is CASSFSRANYGYTF. For the CDR3, the DNA is TGTGCCAGCAGTTTCAGCAGGGCAAACTATGGCTACACCTTC.

This chain uses TRBV11-3 with TRBJ1-1, with no clear D. The CDR3 totals 12 residues. Germline CDR1 is SGHNT and CDR2 is YENEEA. Trimming removed 3 bases at V and 2 bases at J, with 4 bases between. The CDR3 loop is CASSFDNTEAFF. CDR3 sequence (DNA): TGTGCCAGCAGCTTCGACAACACTGAAGCTTTCTTT.

The rearrangement uses TRBV6-1 and TRBJ2-7, with 8 bases lining up with TRBD1. The length of the CDR3 is 14 residues. Losses at the gene ends were 6 bases for V and 3 bases for J; bases not matched to a gene: 7. Per germline, CDR1 MNHNS and CDR2 SASEGT. CDR3 sequence: CASRRQGTDYEQYF. The CDR3 DNA sequence: TGTGCCAGCAGACGACAGGGGACCGACTACGAGCAGTACTTC.

This clonotype was seen repeatedly, ten times or more. This chain links TRBV6-1 with TRBJ1-1; the D gene is possibly TRBD1 (6 bases). The germline gives CDR1 MNHNS, CDR2 SASEGT. CDR3 length: 14 residues. Between the trimmed V and J ends, which lost 3 bases and 2 bases, there was a span of 10 bases. This chain's CDR3 is CASSDRGINTEAFF. Here the CDR3 DNA reads TGTGCCAGCAGTGACAGGGGTATTAACACTGAAGCTTTCTTT.

The chain combines TRBV4-2 with TRBJ2-5; D is unclear. V was trimmed by 3 bases and J by 2 bases, leaving 13 bases between them. This CDR3 spans 15 amino acids. Germline values: CDR1 LGHNA, CDR2 YNFKEQ. The CDR3 here is CASSQVSQPQETQYF. CDR3 nucleotides: TGTGCCAGCAGCCAGGTATCACAGCCTCAAGAGACCCAGTACTTC.

This clonotype was seen many times. This chain uses TRBV24-1 with TRBJ1-1; D uncertain. Germline CDR1 is KGHDR and CDR2 is SFDVKD. V shed 4 bases and J shed 2 bases, with 7 bases lying between them. The CDR3 is 13 residues long. The CDR3 region is CATSDRPNTEAFF. For the CDR3, the DNA is TGTGCCACCAGTGACAGACCCAACACTGAAGCTTTCTTT.

This clonotype was counted many times. This rearrangement joins TRBV6-5 to TRBJ1-2; D uncertain. V lost 5 bases and J 8 bases, leaving 18 bases between the germline ends. The germline V gene encodes CDR1 MNHEY and CDR2 SVGAGI. The CDR3 spans 14 residues. This CDR3 is CASSTKGRTEGYTF. The CDR3 region has the DNA TGTGCCAGCAGTACTAAGGGCCGAACGGAAGGCTACACCTTC.

This clonotype was detected ten times or more. The chain uses TRBV12-3 or TRBV12-4 and TRBJ1-2, with D possibly matching TRBD1 (5 bases). This CDR3 has 14 amino acids. The V end lost 2 bases, the J end lost 6 bases, and 13 bases lay between the germline ends. The CDR3 sequence: CASSLWAGQDGYTF. CDR3 nucleotide sequence: TGTGCCAGCAGTTTATGGGCAGGGCAAGATGGCTACACCTTC.